These 30 T cell receptor beta chains were all obtained from the same sample, sequenced in a study of T cells after yellow fever vaccination. TCRdb reprocessed the 5' RACE reads with MiXCR, giving one entry per CDR3 protein. The sample records 200,000 to 300,000 distinct CDR3 sequences, roughly 3.5% being singletons. This sample comprised PBMCs, obtained 15 days after the yellow fever booster vaccination. Source of these receptors: a man in his late teens or twenties who received the YFV17D yellow fever vaccine.

This clonotype was detected ten times or more. The chain has TRBV7-9 and TRBJ2-5; unclear D gene. Germline CDR1 and CDR2: SEHNR and FQNEAQ (reference sequence). This CDR3 is built from 12 residues. V shed 5 bases and J shed 4 bases, with 8 bases lying between them. CDR3 in amino acids: CASSHKGETQYF. Written as DNA, the CDR3 is TGTGCCAGCAGCCATAAAGGAGAGACCCAGTACTTC.

This clonotype has at least ten counts. This chain connects TRBV20-1 to TRBJ2-5; the D is unclear. The V gene lost 5 bases and the J gene lost 5 bases, with 6 bases spanning the gap. CDR1 and CDR2 (germline): DFQATT, SNEGSKA (reference sequence). The CDR3 runs 10 residues. For the CDR3, the DNA is TGCAGTGCTTTAAAGGAGACCCAGTACTTC. As protein: CSALKETQYF.

The rearrangement links TRBV3-1 to TRBJ2-3; either TRBD1 or TRBD2 may fit D (6 bases each). Looked up from germline, CDR1 is LGHDT and CDR2 is YNNKEL (reference sequence). The CDR3 has 15 residues. V was clipped by 4 bases and J by 6 bases, with 17 bases between them. In DNA, the CDR3 is TGTGCCAGCAGCCCGGGGGCCATCGGAAGTGATACGCAGTATTTT. Its protein product is CASSPGAIGSDTQYF.

This clonotype has at least ten counts. This rearrangement joins TRBV7-3 to TRBJ2-5; D is undetermined. This CDR3 is 13 amino acids long. Trimming left V 0 bases short and J 1 base short, with 3 bases between. Per the germline V gene, CDR1 is SGHTA and CDR2 is FQGTGA. The DNA for the CDR3 is TGTGCCAGCAGCTTAACTCGCCAAGAGACCCAGTACTTC. Its protein product is CASSLTRQETQYF. Using reference TRBV7-3 and TRBJ2-5 for the parts outside the CDR3, the full variable domain is GAGVSQTPSNKVTEKGKYVELRCDPISGHTALYWYRQSLGQGPEFLIYFQGTGAADDSGLPNDRFFAVRPEGSVSTLKIQRTERGDSAVYLCASSLTRQETQYFGPGTRLLVL.

This clonotype was seen at least ten times. The gene calls are TRBV4-3 and TRBJ1-6; D is possibly TRBD1 (6 bases). V was shortened by 4 bases and J by 10 bases, with 20 bases between the two germline ends. The CDR3 is made up of 16 amino acids. CDR1 is LGHNA and CDR2 is YSLEER in the germline V gene. CDR3 residues: CASSRTVQGVKSPLHF. CDR3 coding DNA: TGCGCCAGCAGCCGGACCGTACAGGGTGTCAAGTCACCCCTCCACTTT.

This clonotype was found many times. The chain couples TRBV4-3 to TRBJ1-5; D is unclear. The length of the CDR3 is 13 residues. CDR1 LGHNA and CDR2 YSLEER come from the germline V gene. V lost 1 base, J lost 8 bases, and 9 bases lay in between. The CDR3, as DNA: TGCGCCAGCAGCCAAGGAATGGCTGAGCCCCAGCATTTT. This gives the protein CASSQGMAEPQHF.

In its sample, this clonotype was seen a few times. The chain employs TRBV10-3 and TRBJ1-1, with D unresolved. Germline-derived CDR1 and CDR2 are ENHRY and SYGVKD. The V end was cut by 11 bases, the J end by 1 base, with 17 bases between. The CDR3 runs 14 residues. The CDR3 loop is CAVQVGGSNTEAFF. CDR3 coding DNA: TGTGCCGTCCAGGTTGGCGGATCGAACACTGAAGCTTTCTTT.

This clonotype was detected many times. This chain joins TRBV6-5 and TRBJ2-7; TRBD1 or TRBD2 may be the D gene (5 bases each). V was pared by 7 bases and J by 0 bases, with 10 bases between. The germline V gene encodes CDR1 MNHEY and CDR2 SVGAGI. This CDR3 region has 13 residues. The CDR3: CASTQGDSYEQYF. CDR3 sequence (DNA): TGTGCCAGCACCCAGGGAGACTCCTACGAGCAGTACTTC.

There are many counts of this clonotype. The chain joins TRBV20-1 to TRBJ1-1; the match to TRBD1 covers 10 bases. With 3 bases clipped from V and 3 bases from J, the junction kept 4 bases outside the gene matches. The germline V gene has CDR1 DFQATT and CDR2 SNEGSKA (reference sequence). The CDR3 runs 14 residues. CDR3: CSASWDRGHTEAFF. CDR3 sequence (DNA): TGCAGTGCTAGCTGGGACAGGGGCCACACTGAAGCTTTCTTT.

This clonotype showed up many times. This chain uses TRBV9 with TRBJ1-5; TRBD1 is a possible D gene (6 bases). Germline V CDR1 and CDR2: SGDLS, YYNGEE. The CDR3 length is 14 residues. Trimming removed 0 bases at V and 6 bases at J, with 10 bases between. Written as DNA, the CDR3 is TGTGCCAGCAGCGTAGAAGGGGGAACTCAGCCCCAGCATTTT. Its translation: CASSVEGGTQPQHF.

This clonotype was seen ten or more times. The chain joins TRBV7-8 to TRBJ1-1; a weak D match, TRBD1 (5 bases). Germline V CDR1 and CDR2: SGHVS, FQNEAQ. The length of the CDR3 is 14 residues. The germline V and J ends were trimmed by 5 bases and 2 bases, with 12 bases remaining between them. The CDR3 protein is CASSPYGDNTEAFF. The CDR3 DNA reads TGTGCCAGCAGCCCCTACGGGGACAACACTGAAGCTTTCTTT.

This clonotype has at least ten counts. DNA of the CDR3: TGTGCCAGCGCCGGGGGGGCAGCAGATACGCAGTATTTT. Encoded protein: CASAGGAADTQYF. The V gene is TRBV2, the J gene TRBJ2-3; TRBD2 aligns across 8 bases. Trimming took 8 bases from V and 4 from J; bases not matched to a gene: 5. The CDR3 is 13 amino acids. Per the germline V gene, CDR1 is SNHLY and CDR2 is FYNNEI.

The chain uses TRBV18 and TRBJ2-3; D unclear. Per germline, CDR1 KGHSH and CDR2 LQKENI. The CDR3 loop spans 15 amino acids. V shed 0 bases and J shed 1 base, with 8 bases lying between them. DNA for the CDR3: TGTGCCAGCTCACCACCTTCGGCCGGCACAGATACGCAGTATTTT. It translates to CASSPPSAGTDTQYF. Together with reference TRBV18 and TRBJ2-3, the CDR3 gives the full variable domain: NAGVMQNPRHLVRRRGQEARLRCSPMKGHSHVYWYRQLPEEGLKFMVYLQKENIIDESGMPKERFSAEFPKEGPSILRIQQVVRGDSAAYFCASSPPSAGTDTQYFGPGTRLTVL.

This clonotype was detected many times. V and J are TRBV6-5 and TRBJ1-1; no firm D call. Germline V gives CDR1 MNHEY, CDR2 SVGAGI. The length of the CDR3 is 14 residues. V lost 2 bases to trimming and J lost 0 bases, with 7 bases between them. The CDR3 loop is CASSYAGLNTEAFF. The CDR3 coding sequence is TGTGCCAGCAGTTACGCCGGGTTGAACACTGAAGCTTTCTTT.

This clonotype was recorded at least ten times. The CDR3 spells CASSPIGSGYTF. CDR3 in DNA: TGCGCCAGCAGTCCCATCGGTTCTGGCTACACCTTC. The genes are TRBV10-2 and TRBJ1-2; unclear D gene. The CDR3 covers 12 residues. Trimming took off 5 bases at V and 7 bases at J, with 11 bases between the two ends. Germline CDR1 and CDR2: WSHSY and SAAADI.

This clonotype was picked up a small number of times. The gene calls are TRBV5-1 and TRBJ1-3; unclear D gene. Germline CDR1 SGHRS, CDR2 YFSETQ. V was clipped by 2 bases and J by 7 bases, with 22 bases between them. The CDR3 spans 17 residues. The CDR3: CASSFFERNNLGNTIYF. DNA for the CDR3: TGCGCCAGCAGCTTCTTCGAACGCAACAACCTTGGGAACACCATATATTTT.

This clonotype was counted at least ten times. The V call is TRBV20-1, the J call TRBJ2-1, with TRBD2 as a possible D gene (6 bases). Trimming shortened V by 4 bases and J by 5 bases, and 18 bases separated the two germline ends. Germline V gives CDR1 DFQATT, CDR2 SNEGSKA (reference sequence). This CDR3 is 15 amino acids long. The CDR3 coding sequence is TGCAGTGCTAAATCACTAGCTGCCCCCGACAATGAGCAGTTCTTC. It encodes CSAKSLAAPDNEQFF.

This clonotype was seen repeatedly, ten times or more. The chain is built from TRBV5-1 and TRBJ1-1, with D hard to call. The V gene lost 0 bases and the J gene lost 5 bases, with 5 bases spanning the gap. This CDR3 has 12 amino acids. CDR1 and CDR2 from the germline V gene are SGHRS and YFSETQ. CDR3 DNA sequence: TGCGCCAGCAGCTTGGTCGCGACTGAAGCTTTCTTT. Translated: CASSLVATEAFF.

This clonotype has ten or more counts. The chain joins TRBV20-1 to TRBJ1-2; D gene uncertain. This CDR3 contains 11 residues. CDR1 is DFQATT and CDR2 is SNEGSKA in the germline V gene (reference sequence). V lost 6 bases to trimming and J lost 5 bases, with 10 bases between them. CDR3 bases: TGCAGTGCCTTGAGCGAGTATGGCTACACCTTC. Its protein product is CSALSEYGYTF.

This clonotype was counted a few times. The V and J genes are TRBV4-1 and TRBJ1-1; 11 nucleotides agree with TRBD1. The CDR3 loop spans 16 amino acids. Losses at the gene ends were 4 bases for V and 3 bases for J; bases not matched to a gene: 7. CDR1 MGHRA and CDR2 YSYEKL come from the germline V gene. The CDR3 loop reads CASSLLPGQGDTEAFF. In nucleotides, the CDR3 is TGCGCCAGCAGCCTGCTTCCGGGACAGGGGGACACTGAAGCTTTCTTT.

There are many counts of this clonotype. The V call is TRBV12-3 or TRBV12-4, the J call TRBJ2-2, with 8 bases identical to TRBD1. The junction had 5 bases not matched to a gene; V was cut back by 4 bases and J by 4 bases. The CDR3 runs to 15 residues. CDR3 region: CASSSTGGSTGELFF. CDR3 DNA sequence: TGTGCCAGCAGTTCCACAGGGGGGAGCACCGGGGAGCTGTTTTTT.

This chain connects TRBV20-1 to TRBJ2-7; D assignment may be TRBD1 or TRBD2 (6 bases each). This CDR3 comprises 14 residues. The germline V and J ends were trimmed by 3 bases and 2 bases, with 14 bases remaining between them. Germline V gives CDR1 DFQATT, CDR2 SNEGSKA (reference sequence). The CDR3 loop is CSARLGGLPYEQYF. CDR3 in DNA: TGCAGTGCTAGGCTCGGGGGCCTTCCCTACGAGCAGTACTTC.

This clonotype was seen repeatedly, ten times or more. The chain has TRBV7-8 and TRBJ1-1; D possibly corresponds to TRBD1 (5 bases). Germline lookup yields CDR1 SGHVS and CDR2 FQNEAQ. V gave up 1 base and J gave up 4 bases, with 13 bases separating them. The CDR3 is made up of 15 amino acids. The CDR3 here is CASSLVLGGGTEAFF. The CDR3 DNA follows: TGTGCCAGCAGCTTAGTGTTAGGTGGGGGCACTGAAGCTTTCTTT.

This clonotype was counted many times. The J gene is TRBJ2-1, the V gene TRBV4-1; 7 nucleotides match TRBD2. Germline CDR1 reads MGHRA; CDR2 reads YSYEKL. The junction had 10 bases not matched to a gene; V was cut back by 3 bases and J by 2 bases. This CDR3 spans 17 amino acids. CDR3 amino acids: CASSQRPLLAPYNEQFF. CDR3 in DNA: TGCGCCAGCAGCCAGAGGCCCCTACTAGCGCCCTACAATGAGCAGTTCTTC.

This clonotype was detected many times. The chain combines TRBV5-1 with TRBJ1-1; D possibly corresponds to TRBD1 (5 bases). With 3 bases removed from V and 2 bases from J, the gap between germline ends came to 8 bases. The CDR3 is 13 residues long. Germline V lookup: CDR1 SGHRS, CDR2 YFSETQ. CDR3 in DNA: TGCGCCAGCAGCTCAGACAGTAACACTGAAGCTTTCTTT. This codes for CASSSDSNTEAFF.

This clonotype was seen ten or more times. CDR3 DNA: TGCGCCAGCAGCCAAGTAACTATAGGGACAGGGTACACTGAAGCTTTCTTT. This codes for CASSQVTIGTGYTEAFF. The V call is TRBV4-1, the J call TRBJ1-1, with TRBD1 matching over 9 bases. V lost 1 base and J lost 3; bases outside the gene matches: 9. Germline CDR1 and CDR2: MGHRA and YSYEKL. The CDR3 length is 17 residues.

At least ten counts were recorded for this clonotype. The chain couples TRBV9 to TRBJ2-3; D remains ambiguous. The CDR3 is made up of 13 amino acids. Germline V lookup: CDR1 SGDLS, CDR2 YYNGEE. The V gene lost 0 bases and the J gene lost 0 bases, with 2 bases spanning the gap. CDR3 DNA sequence: TGTGCCAGCAGCGTAGAGAGCACAGATACGCAGTATTTT. This sequence encodes CASSVESTDTQYF.

This clonotype showed up many times. CDR3 nucleotides: TGTGCCAGCAGTTTTTCGGTGAAATATAACACCGGGGAGCTGTTTTTT. Translated: CASSFSVKYNTGELFF. The chain links TRBV12-3 or TRBV12-4 to TRBJ2-2; D gene uncertain. V lost 3 bases and J lost 2, with 13 bases in between. The CDR3 loop spans 16 amino acids.

The table lists this clonotype with many counts. The chain links TRBV6-6 to TRBJ2-1; D is perhaps TRBD1 (6 bases). V lost 2 bases, J lost 3 bases, and 14 bases lay in between. CDR1 and CDR2 (germline): MNHNY, SVGAGI (reference sequence). This CDR3 comprises 16 residues. In DNA form, the CDR3 reads TGTGCCAGCAGTTACGCCGGGACACCCAACTACAATGAGCAGTTCTTC. Its translation: CASSYAGTPNYNEQFF.

In its sample, this clonotype was seen many times. The chain couples TRBV7-9 to TRBJ2-5, with a possible D match to TRBD1 (5 bases). Between the trimmed V and J ends, which lost 2 bases and 1 base, there was a span of 11 bases. Germline values: CDR1 SEHNR, CDR2 FQNEAQ (reference sequence). The CDR3 totals 15 residues. The chain's CDR3 is CASSLSPRGQETQYF. CDR3 in DNA: TGTGCCAGCAGCTTATCCCCAAGGGGCCAAGAGACCCAGTACTTC.